This T cell receptor beta chain was identified in a study of blood T cell repertoires in COVID-19. Study summary: COVID-19 samples collected from the United States, Italy and Spain covered acute and convalescent phases. Nucleic acid was either cDNA or gDNA, and it came from T cells, B-cell-depleted T cells, or PBMCs.

In the source study's methods: Estimated nucleated cell counts came from reference gene primer amplification. The table came from immunoSEQ multiplex PCR; TCRdb's copy has only in-frame clones and leaves some out. That table furnishes V, J and clone size, whereas the DNA furnished D and trimming. The table has 130,000 or so clones, around 90% seen once. Germline V gene lookup returns CDR1 SGHTS and CDR2 YDEGEE. J was trimmed by 5 bases and V by 2 bases; bases with no gene match: 11. The CDR3 runs to 16 residues. This chain joins TRBV5-8 and TRBJ2-5; 8 nucleotides align to TRBD1. Sequenced sample: peripheral blood. The clonotype comes from a human donor in a cohort sampled during active COVID-19. This CDR3 is CASSFTGGRTAETQYF. The CDR3 nucleotides read TGTGCCAGCAGCTTTACAGGGGGGCGGACAGCGGAGACCCAGTACTTC.